The TCR beta chain described here comes from a study of T cells in localized non-small cell lung cancer. Regarding the study as a whole: Uninvolved adjacent lung had the highest recorded T cell clonality, with tumor below it. In adjacent lung, a median around 57 of the top 100 tumor clones were found. Elevated blood T cell density was associated with longer overall survival. Heterogeneity remains possible because sequencing was limited to only one tumor region.

Concerning this clone: Antigen: not known.

TCRdb's copy holds only in-frame clones and misses some; the assay was immunoSEQ multiplex PCR. This sample carries approximately 45,000 clones, around 86% of them seen once, and the ten largest clones take approximately 17%. Per the germline V gene, CDR1 is MGHRA and CDR2 is YSYEKL. This CDR3 region has 14 residues. Trimming removed 8 bases at V and 3 bases at J, with 17 bases between. The receptor was derived from a man between 40 and 70 years old with stage III lung adenocarcinoma. The chain combines TRBV4-1 with TRBJ2-7, with D possibly matching TRBD1 (6 bases). Material: peripheral blood mononuclear cells, obtained before any cancer treatment. The CDR3 is CASSERTGIYEQYF. CDR3 DNA sequence: TGCGCCAGCTCCGAGCGAACAGGGATCTACGAGCAGTACTTC.